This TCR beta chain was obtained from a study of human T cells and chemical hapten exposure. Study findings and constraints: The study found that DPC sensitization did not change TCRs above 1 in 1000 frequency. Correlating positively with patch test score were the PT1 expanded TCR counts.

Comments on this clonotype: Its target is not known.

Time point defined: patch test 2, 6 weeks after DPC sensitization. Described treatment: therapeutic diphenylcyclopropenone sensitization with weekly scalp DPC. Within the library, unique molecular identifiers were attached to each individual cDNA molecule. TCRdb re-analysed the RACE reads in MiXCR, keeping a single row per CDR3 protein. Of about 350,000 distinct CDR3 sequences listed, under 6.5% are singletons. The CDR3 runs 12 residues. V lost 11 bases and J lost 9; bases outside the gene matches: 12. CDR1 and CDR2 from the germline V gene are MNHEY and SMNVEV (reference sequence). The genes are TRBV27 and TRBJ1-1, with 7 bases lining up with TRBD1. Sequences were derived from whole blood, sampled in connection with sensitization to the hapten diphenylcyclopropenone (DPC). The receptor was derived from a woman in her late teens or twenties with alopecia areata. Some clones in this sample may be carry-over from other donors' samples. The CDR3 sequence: CAVKGGSGKAFF. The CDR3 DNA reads TGTGCCGTAAAAGGGGGCTCTGGGAAAGCTTTCTTT.